Listed below are T cell receptor beta chains from one sample, sequenced in a study of cytomegalovirus exposure and HLA in healthy donors. The table came from immunoSEQ multiplex PCR; TCRdb's copy has only in-frame clones and leaves some out. The sample's table shows approximately 120,000 clones. Sequenced input: PBMCs. The receptors shown here come from a man between 18 and 35 years old in good health and CMV-seronegative. Each CDR3 is given with its conserved first and last residue. A D gene is named only where the DNA matches it firmly.

D: TRBD2; J: TRBJ2-7; V: TRBV30; CDR3: CAWSVGGLVNEQYF; DNA: TGTGCCTGGAGTGTTGGCGGACTAGTTAACGAGCAGTACTTC
D: NA; J: TRBJ2-1; V: TRBV2; CDR3: CASNRDSYNEQFF; DNA: TGTGCCAGCAACAGGGATTCCTACAATGAGCAGTTCTTC
D: TRBD1; J: TRBJ1-2; V: TRBV2; CDR3: CASRRTGFYGYTF; DNA: TGTGCCAGCAGGAGGACAGGGTTCTATGGCTACACCTTC
D: NA; J: TRBJ1-2; V: TRBV6-5; CDR3: CASSYISREVNGYTF; DNA: TGTGCCAGCAGTTATATTTCTCGGGAGGTGAATGGCTACACCTTC
D: NA; J: TRBJ2-7; V: TRBV5-6; CDR3: CASSFRDNSYEQYF; DNA: TGTGCCAGCAGCTTCCGGGACAACTCCTACGAGCAGTACTTC
D: NA; J: TRBJ1-2; V: TRBV6-1; CDR3: CASSGPGFYGYTF; DNA: TGTGCCAGCAGTGGACCGGGATTCTATGGCTACACCTTC
D: NA; J: TRBJ1-1; V: TRBV5-5; CDR3: CASSRIPSPEAFF; DNA: TGTGCCAGCAGCCGTATCCCGAGTCCTGAAGCTTTCTTT
D: NA; J: TRBJ1-1; V: TRBV25-1; CDR3: CASSDGQREAFF; DNA: TGTGCCAGCAGTGACGGACAGCGTGAAGCTTTCTTT
D: NA; J: TRBJ2-7; V: TRBV5-4; CDR3: CASSAKPLVEQYF; DNA: TGTGCCAGCAGCGCTAAGCCCCTGGTCGAGCAGTACTTC
D: NA; J: TRBJ2-7; V: TRBV7-2; CDR3: CASSARQAYEQYF; DNA: TGTGCCAGCAGCGCAAGACAGGCCTACGAGCAGTACTTC
D: NA; J: TRBJ1-2; V: TRBV11-2; CDR3: CASTFPGQANYGYTF; DNA: TGTGCCAGCACCTTTCCGGGACAAGCCAACTATGGCTACACCTTC
D: NA; J: TRBJ2-2; V: TRBV7-9; CDR3: CASSLTPGDANTGELFF; DNA: TGTGCCAGCAGCTTAACGCCGGGGGACGCGAACACCGGGGAGCTGTTTTTT
D: TRBD1; J: TRBJ1-1; V: TRBV7-3; CDR3: CASSSDRESGAFF; DNA: TGTGCCAGCAGCAGCGACAGGGAAAGTGGAGCTTTCTTT
D: TRBD1; J: TRBJ1-4; V: TRBV9; CDR3: CASSVGSGQPSNEKLFF; DNA: TGTGCCAGCAGCGTAGGTTCGGGACAGCCCAGTAATGAAAAACTGTTTTTT
D: NA; J: TRBJ2-3; V: TRBV7-2; CDR3: CASSLGSPSTDTQYF; DNA: TGTGCCAGCAGCTTAGGGAGCCCTAGCACAGATACGCAGTATTTT
D: NA; J: TRBJ1-6; V: TRBV25-1; CDR3: CASTDRSNRDSPLHF; DNA: TGTGCCAGCACGGACAGATCCAACCGTGATTCACCCCTCCACTTT
D: NA; J: TRBJ1-5; V: TRBV6-1; CDR3: CASSDGGRSQHF; DNA: TGTGCCAGCAGTGACGGAGGGCGATCCCAGCATTTT
D: NA; J: TRBJ1-5; V: TRBV19; CDR3: CASSIDAYSNQPQHF; DNA: TGTGCCAGTAGTATAGATGCGTATAGCAATCAGCCCCAGCATTTT
D: NA; J: TRBJ1-4; V: TRBV30; CDR3: CAWSVRGGEKLFF; DNA: TGTGCCTGGAGTGTACGGGGGGGCGAAAAACTGTTTTTT
D: NA; J: TRBJ2-4; V: TRBV6-1; CDR3: CASTVDSKNIQYF; DNA: TGTGCCAGCACAGTGGACAGCAAAAACATTCAGTACTTC
D: NA; J: TRBJ1-1; V: TRBV27; CDR3: CASSFTREVTEAFF; DNA: TGTGCCAGCAGTTTTACCCGGGAGGTCACTGAAGCTTTCTTT
D: NA; J: TRBJ2-2; V: TRBV6-5; CDR3: CASSYSQGLSPGELFF; DNA: TGTGCCAGCAGTTACTCCCAGGGGTTATCGCCCGGGGAGCTGTTTTTT
D: TRBD1; J: TRBJ1-2; V: TRBV19; CDR3: CASSLGQGKDYGYTF; DNA: TGTGCCAGTAGTTTGGGACAGGGTAAAGACTATGGCTACACCTTC
D: TRBD2; J: TRBJ2-1; V: TRBV18; CDR3: CASSPGLDSYNEQFF; DNA: TGTGCCAGCTCGCCCGGACTAGATTCCTACAATGAGCAGTTCTTC
D: NA; J: TRBJ2-1; V: TRBV5-1; CDR3: CASSLAGSGHSSYNEQFF; DNA: TGCGCCAGCAGCTTGGCCGGTAGCGGCCACAGCTCCTACAATGAGCAGTTCTTC
D: NA; J: TRBJ1-5; V: TRBV7-2; CDR3: CASSLVVQVNQPQHF; DNA: TGTGCCAGCAGCTTAGTTGTGCAGGTGAATCAGCCCCAGCATTTT
D: TRBD1; J: TRBJ1-1; V: TRBV7-2; CDR3: CASSSIDRATEAFF; DNA: TGTGCCAGCAGCTCAATCGACAGGGCCACTGAAGCTTTCTTT
D: NA; J: TRBJ2-7; V: TRBV10-3; CDR3: CAITNRSTTVSYEQYF; DNA: TGTGCCATCACAAACCGATCGACGACAGTCTCCTACGAGCAGTACTTC
D: NA; J: TRBJ2-3; V: TRBV6-5; CDR3: CASSYGSRGTDTQYF; DNA: TGTGCCAGCAGTTACGGCAGCAGGGGAACAGATACGCAGTATTTT
D: NA; J: TRBJ2-5; V: TRBV25-1; CDR3: CASSERGQETQYF; DNA: TGTGCCAGCAGTGAAAGGGGCCAAGAGACCCAGTACTTC
D: TRBD1; J: TRBJ1-3; V: TRBV18; CDR3: CASSRRTGQLGNTIYF; DNA: TGTGCCAGCTCACGTAGGACAGGTCAACTTGGAAACACCATATATTTT
D: NA; J: TRBJ2-5; V: TRBV30; CDR3: CAWSAGLAGVETQYF; DNA: TGTGCCTGGAGCGCCGGCTTGGCAGGGGTAGAGACCCAGTACTTC
D: TRBD1; J: TRBJ1-1; V: TRBV19; CDR3: CASSTRTGGYTEAFF; DNA: TGTGCCAGTAGTACCCGGACAGGGGGCTACACTGAAGCTTTCTTT
D: TRBD1; J: TRBJ1-1; V: TRBV10-1; CDR3: CASSGQGGENRIVNTEAFF; DNA: TGCGCCAGCAGTGGACAGGGTGGTGAGAACAGGATTGTGAACACTGAAGCTTTCTTT
D: NA; J: TRBJ2-7; V: TRBV6-6; CDR3: CASSPKIVQFANEQYF; DNA: TGTGCCAGCAGTCCTAAAATTGTACAGTTCGCCAACGAGCAGTACTTC
D: TRBD2; J: TRBJ2-1; V: TRBV9; CDR3: CASSLGLAGLGEQFF; DNA: TGTGCCAGCAGCTTGGGACTAGCGGGTCTTGGTGAGCAGTTCTTC
D: TRBD1; J: TRBJ2-1; V: TRBV5-1; CDR3: CASSLRQGIGDEQFF; DNA: TGCGCCAGCAGCCTACGACAGGGCATCGGAGATGAGCAGTTCTTC
D: TRBD1; J: TRBJ2-7; V: TRBV12-5; CDR3: CASNSGQGSEQYF; DNA: TGTGCTAGTAATTCGGGACAGGGCTCCGAGCAGTACTTC
D: NA; J: TRBJ1-1; V: TRBV30; CDR3: CAGGIGGAQPF; DNA: TGTGCCGGCGGAATAGGGGGAGCGCAGCCGTTT
D: NA; J: TRBJ2-3; V: TRBV19; CDR3: CASSLGLPDTQYF; DNA: TGTGCCAGTAGTCTCGGTCTCCCAGATACGCAGTATTTT
D: NA; J: TRBJ2-6; V: TRBV5-1; CDR3: CASRLGGNSGANVLTF; DNA: TGCGCCAGCCGTTTGGGGGGCAACTCTGGGGCCAACGTCCTGACTTTC
D: NA; J: TRBJ1-2; V: TRBV27; CDR3: CASSLYSFGSLDGYTF; DNA: TGTGCCAGCAGTTTATACTCCTTCGGGTCCCTGGATGGCTACACCTTC
D: TRBD1; J: TRBJ2-5; V: TRBV9; CDR3: CASSPWDRGEETQYF; DNA: TGTGCCAGCAGCCCCTGGGACAGGGGGGAAGAGACCCAGTACTTC
D: NA; J: TRBJ2-7; V: TRBV19; CDR3: CASSPPGRSHEQYF; DNA: TGTGCCAGTAGTCCCCCAGGGAGGTCACACGAGCAGTACTTC
D: NA; J: TRBJ1-2; V: TRBV2; CDR3: CATQRDNYGYTF; DNA: TGTGCCACCCAGCGGGACAACTATGGCTACACCTTC
D: NA; J: TRBJ2-1; V: TRBV28; CDR3: CASSYREQFF; DNA: TGTGCCAGCAGTTATCGGGAGCAGTTCTTC
D: TRBD2; J: TRBJ2-1; V: TRBV5-1; CDR3: CASSAGLAVSHNEQFF; DNA: TGCGCCAGCAGCGCCGGACTAGCGGTATCCCACAATGAGCAGTTCTTC
D: NA; J: TRBJ1-5; V: TRBV28; CDR3: CASSFWSGGQPQHF; DNA: TGTGCCAGCAGCTTCTGGTCGGGGGGTCAGCCCCAGCATTTT
D: NA; J: TRBJ1-1; V: TRBV9; CDR3: CASSVGASNTEAFF; DNA: TGTGCCAGCAGCGTAGGGGCCAGCAACACTGAAGCTTTCTTT
D: NA; J: TRBJ2-3; V: TRBV6-5; CDR3: CASTPPGMDTQYF; DNA: TGTGCCAGCACTCCCCCGGGGATGGATACGCAGTATTTT
D: NA; J: TRBJ2-3; V: TRBV5-1; CDR3: CASSLVADTQYF; DNA: TGCGCCAGCAGCTTGGTAGCAGATACGCAGTATTTT
D: TRBD1; J: TRBJ1-5; V: TRBV10-3; CDR3: CAISSGQGGNQPQHF; DNA: TGTGCCATCAGCTCGGGACAGGGAGGAAATCAGCCCCAGCATTTT
D: NA; J: TRBJ1-1; V: TRBV23-1; CDR3: CASSRRRDTEAFF; DNA: TGCGCCAGCAGTCGCCGGAGGGACACTGAAGCTTTCTTT
D: NA; J: TRBJ1-2; V: TRBV11-2; CDR3: CASSSVGGGYGYTF; DNA: TGTGCCAGCAGCTCTGTCGGGGGGGGGTATGGCTACACCTTC
D: NA; J: TRBJ1-4; V: TRBV4-1; CDR3: CASSRPAEKLFF; DNA: TGCGCCAGCAGCCGCCCAGCGGAAAAACTGTTTTTT
D: NA; J: TRBJ2-7; V: TRBV28; CDR3: CAAQPGQFSYEQYF; DNA: TGTGCCGCACAGCCGGGACAATTTTCCTACGAGCAGTACTTC
D: TRBD1; J: TRBJ2-4; V: TRBV5-1; CDR3: CASSLEYRGLGKNIQYF; DNA: TGCGCCAGCAGCTTGGAGTACAGGGGGCTGGGGAAAAACATTCAGTACTTC
D: TRBD1; J: TRBJ1-5; V: TRBV30; CDR3: CAWSQGVSQPQHF; DNA: TGTGCCTGGAGTCAGGGGGTAAGTCAGCCCCAGCATTTT
D: TRBD1; J: TRBJ2-7; V: TRBV6-1; CDR3: CASSLGDRGVREQYF; DNA: TGTGCCAGCAGCCTCGGGGACAGGGGAGTTCGGGAGCAGTACTTC